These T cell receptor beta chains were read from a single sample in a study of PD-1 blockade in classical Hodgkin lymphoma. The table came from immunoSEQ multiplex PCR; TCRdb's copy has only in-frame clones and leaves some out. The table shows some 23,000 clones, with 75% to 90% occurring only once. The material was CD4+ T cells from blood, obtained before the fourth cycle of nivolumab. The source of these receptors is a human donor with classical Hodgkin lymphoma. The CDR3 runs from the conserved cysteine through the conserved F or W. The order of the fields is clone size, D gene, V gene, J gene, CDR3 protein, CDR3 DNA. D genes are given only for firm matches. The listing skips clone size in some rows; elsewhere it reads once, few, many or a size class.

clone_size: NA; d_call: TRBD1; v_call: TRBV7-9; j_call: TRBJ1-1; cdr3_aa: CASSFQGAPTEAFF; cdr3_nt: TGTGCCAGCAGCTTCCAGGGGGCGCCGACTGAAGCTTTCTTT
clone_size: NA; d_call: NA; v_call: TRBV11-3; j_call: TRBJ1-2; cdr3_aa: CASSKGQSAYGYTF; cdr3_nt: TGTGCCAGCAGCAAAGGACAGTCCGCCTATGGCTACACCTTC
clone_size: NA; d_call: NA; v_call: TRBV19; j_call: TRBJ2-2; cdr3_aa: CASTWGQGNTGELFF; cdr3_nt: TGTGCCAGTACCTGGGGGCAGGGGAACACCGGGGAGCTGTTTTTT
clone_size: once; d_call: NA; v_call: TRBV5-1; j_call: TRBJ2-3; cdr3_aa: CASSLGKLEDTQYF; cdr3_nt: TGCGCCAGCAGCTTGGGAAAGTTAGAAGATACGCAGTATTTT
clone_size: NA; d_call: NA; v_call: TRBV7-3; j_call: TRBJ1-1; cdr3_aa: CASSLNLGGTEAFF; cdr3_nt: TGTGCCAGCAGCTTGAATCTGGGGGGCACTGAAGCTTTCTTT
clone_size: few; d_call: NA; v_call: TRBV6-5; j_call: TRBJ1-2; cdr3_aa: CASSYPKGYGYTF; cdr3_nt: TGTGCCAGCAGTTACCCTAAGGGCTATGGCTACACCTTC
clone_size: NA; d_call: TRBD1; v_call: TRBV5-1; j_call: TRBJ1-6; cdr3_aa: CASSQRDRGNSPLHF; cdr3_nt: TGCGCCAGCAGCCAGAGGGACAGGGGTAATTCACCCCTCCACTTT
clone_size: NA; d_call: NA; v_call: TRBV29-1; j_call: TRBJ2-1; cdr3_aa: CSVEGGADEQFF; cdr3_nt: TGCAGCGTTGAAGGGGGGGCCGATGAGCAGTTCTTC
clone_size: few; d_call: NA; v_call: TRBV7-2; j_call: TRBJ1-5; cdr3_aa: CASSLDEGQPQHF; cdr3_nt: TGTGCCAGCAGCTTAGATGAGGGACAGCCCCAGCATTTT
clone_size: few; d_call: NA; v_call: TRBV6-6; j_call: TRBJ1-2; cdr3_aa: CASSYSRGYTF; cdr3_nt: TGTGCCAGCAGTTACTCGAGGGGCTACACCTTC
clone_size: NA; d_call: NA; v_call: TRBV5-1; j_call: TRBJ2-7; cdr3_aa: CASSLAGSSYEQYF; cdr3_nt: TGCGCCAGCAGCTTGGCGGGAAGCTCCTACGAGCAGTACTTC
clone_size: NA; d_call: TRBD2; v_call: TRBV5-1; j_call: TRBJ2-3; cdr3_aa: CASSLGALAGFTDTQYF; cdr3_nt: TGCGCCAGCAGCTTGGGGGCTCTAGCGGGCTTCACAGATACGCAGTATTTT
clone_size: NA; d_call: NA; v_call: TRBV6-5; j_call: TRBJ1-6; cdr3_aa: CASRVPGSGNSPLHF; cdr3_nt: TGTGCCAGCAGAGTGCCCGGCAGTGGTAATTCACCCCTCCACTTT
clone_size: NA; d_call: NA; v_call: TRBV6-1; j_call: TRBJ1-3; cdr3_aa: CASSEYYSGNTIYF; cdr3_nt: TGTGCCAGCAGTGAATATTACTCTGGAAACACCATATATTTT
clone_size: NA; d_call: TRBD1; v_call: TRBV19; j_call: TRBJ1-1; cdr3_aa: CASRWPSKDRFEAFF; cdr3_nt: TGTGCCAGCCGATGGCCCTCCAAGGACAGGTTTGAAGCTTTCTTT
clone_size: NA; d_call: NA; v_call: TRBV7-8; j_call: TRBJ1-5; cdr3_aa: CASSFLVSQPQHF; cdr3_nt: TGTGCCAGCAGCTTTCTGGTATCTCAGCCCCAGCATTTT
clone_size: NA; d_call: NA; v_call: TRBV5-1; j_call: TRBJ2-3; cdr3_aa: CASSLGWGDRPDTQYF; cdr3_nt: TGCGCCAGCAGCTTGGGATGGGGTGATAGGCCAGATACGCAGTATTTT
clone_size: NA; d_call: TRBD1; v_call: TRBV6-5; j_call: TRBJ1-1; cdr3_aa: CASRWTGQNTEAFF; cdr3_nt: TGTGCCAGCAGATGGACAGGTCAGAACACTGAAGCTTTCTTT
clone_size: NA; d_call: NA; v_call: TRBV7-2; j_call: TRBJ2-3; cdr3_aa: CASSSYGQSTDTQYF; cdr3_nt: TGTGCCAGCAGCTCGTACGGACAGAGCACAGATACGCAGTATTTT
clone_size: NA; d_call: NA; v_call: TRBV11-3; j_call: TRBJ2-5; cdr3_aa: CASSMGSGRETQYF; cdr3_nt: TGTGCCAGCAGCATGGGTAGCGGTCGAGAGACCCAGTACTTC
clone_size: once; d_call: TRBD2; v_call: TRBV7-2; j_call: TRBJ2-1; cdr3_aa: CASSFASGGAGEQFF; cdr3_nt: TGTGCCAGCAGCTTTGCCAGCGGGGGGGCTGGTGAGCAGTTCTTC
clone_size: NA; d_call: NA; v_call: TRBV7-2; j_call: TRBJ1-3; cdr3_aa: CASSLGAGTGNTIYF; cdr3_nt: TGTGCCAGCAGCTTAGGGGCAGGGACTGGAAACACCATATATTTT
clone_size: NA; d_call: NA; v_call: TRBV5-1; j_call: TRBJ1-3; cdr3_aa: CASSADSNSGNTIYF; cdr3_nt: TGCGCCAGCAGCGCGGACAGTAACTCTGGAAACACCATATATTTT
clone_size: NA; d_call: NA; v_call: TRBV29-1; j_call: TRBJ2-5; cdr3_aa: CSVEQGGETQYF; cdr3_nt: TGCAGCGTTGAACAGGGGGGAGAGACCCAGTACTTC
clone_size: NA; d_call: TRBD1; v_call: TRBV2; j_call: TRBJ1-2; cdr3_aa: CASSGQGDGYTF; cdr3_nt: TGTGCCAGCAGTGGTCAGGGGGATGGCTACACCTTC
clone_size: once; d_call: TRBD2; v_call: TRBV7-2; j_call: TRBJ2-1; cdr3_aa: CASSLVGASGTTYNEQFF; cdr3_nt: TGTGCCAGCAGCTTAGTGGGCGCTAGCGGCACCACCTACAATGAGCAGTTCTTC
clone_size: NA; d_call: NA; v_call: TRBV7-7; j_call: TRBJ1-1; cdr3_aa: CASSLRRTEAFF; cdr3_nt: TGTGCTAGCAGCTTAAGGCGGACTGAAGCTTTCTTT
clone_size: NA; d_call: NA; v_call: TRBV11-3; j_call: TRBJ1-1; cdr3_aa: CASSLASLGQKAFF; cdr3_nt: TGTGCCAGCAGCTTAGCCTCACTTGGACAGAAAGCTTTCTTT
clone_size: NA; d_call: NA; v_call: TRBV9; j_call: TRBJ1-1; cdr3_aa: CASSARVGTEAFF; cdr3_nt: TGTGCCAGCAGCGCGAGGGTGGGGACTGAAGCTTTCTTT
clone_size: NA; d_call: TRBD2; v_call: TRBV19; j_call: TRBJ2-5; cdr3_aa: CASSISPSGVQETQYF; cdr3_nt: TGTGCCAGTAGTATCTCTCCTAGCGGGGTCCAAGAGACCCAGTACTTC
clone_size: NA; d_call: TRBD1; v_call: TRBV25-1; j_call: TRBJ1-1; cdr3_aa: CASSPTGGATEAFF; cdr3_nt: TGTGCCAGCAGCCCAACAGGGGGGGCGACTGAAGCTTTCTTT
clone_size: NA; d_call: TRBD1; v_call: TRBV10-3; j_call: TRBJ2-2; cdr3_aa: CAITRGPGELFF; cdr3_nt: TGTGCCATCACGAGGGGGCCCGGGGAGCTGTTTTTT
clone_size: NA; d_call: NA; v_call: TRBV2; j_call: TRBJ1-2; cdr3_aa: CASSEQGNGYTF; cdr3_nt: TGTGCCAGCAGTGAACAGGGAAATGGCTACACCTTC
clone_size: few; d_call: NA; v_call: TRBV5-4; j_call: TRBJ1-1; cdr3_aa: CASMGTSNTEAFF; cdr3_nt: TGTGCCAGCATGGGGACCTCGAACACTGAAGCTTTCTTT
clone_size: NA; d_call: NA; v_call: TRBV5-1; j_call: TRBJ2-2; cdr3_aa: CASSLDWGGELFF; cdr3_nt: TGCGCCAGCAGCTTGGATTGGGGCGGGGAGCTGTTTTTT
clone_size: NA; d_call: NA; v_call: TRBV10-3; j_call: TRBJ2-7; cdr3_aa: CAISDPLREQYF; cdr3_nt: TGTGCCATCAGTGACCCACTGAGGGAGCAGTACTTC
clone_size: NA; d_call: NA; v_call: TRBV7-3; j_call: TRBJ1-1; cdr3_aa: CASSITGQEAFF; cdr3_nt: TGTGCCAGCAGCATTACAGGACAGGAAGCTTTCTTT
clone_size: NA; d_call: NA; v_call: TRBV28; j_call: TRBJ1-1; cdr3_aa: CASRTGGGVGTEAFF; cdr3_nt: TGTGCCAGCAGGACGGGGGGCGGGGTAGGCACTGAAGCTTTCTTT
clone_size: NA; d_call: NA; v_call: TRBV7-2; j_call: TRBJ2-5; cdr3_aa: CASSLYFGSLTQYF; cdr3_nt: TGTGCCAGCAGCTTATACTTCGGCTCCCTGACCCAGTACTTC
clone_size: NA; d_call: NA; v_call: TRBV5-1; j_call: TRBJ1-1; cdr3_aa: CASSLEGVMNTEAFF; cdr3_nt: TGCGCCAGCAGCTTGGAGGGGGTCATGAACACTGAAGCTTTCTTT
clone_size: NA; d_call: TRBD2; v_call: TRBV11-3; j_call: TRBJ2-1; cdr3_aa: CASSLGAGLPHNEQFF; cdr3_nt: TGTGCCAGCAGCTTAGGGGCGGGACTACCCCACAATGAGCAGTTCTTC
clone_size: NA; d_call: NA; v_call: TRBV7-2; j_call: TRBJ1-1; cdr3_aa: CVSSPRPTGNTEAFF; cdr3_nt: TGTGTCAGCAGCCCACGACCGACAGGGAACACTGAAGCTTTCTTT
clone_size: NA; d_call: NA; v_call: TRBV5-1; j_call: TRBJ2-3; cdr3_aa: CASSLGLVPDTQYF; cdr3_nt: TGCGCCAGCAGCTTGGGACTAGTCCCAGATACGCAGTATTTT
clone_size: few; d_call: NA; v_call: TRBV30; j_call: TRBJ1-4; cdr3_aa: CAWSVSTDGGLFF; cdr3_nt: TGTGCCTGGAGTGTGTCGACGGACGGGGGACTGTTTTTT
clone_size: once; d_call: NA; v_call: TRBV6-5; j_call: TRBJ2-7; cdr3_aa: CATFRAGASYEQYF; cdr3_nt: TGTGCCACCTTCCGCGCGGGGGCCTCCTACGAGCAGTACTTC
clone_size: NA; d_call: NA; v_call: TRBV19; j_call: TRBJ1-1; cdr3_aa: CASSIRAGGEAFF; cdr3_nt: TGTGCCAGTAGTATTCGGGCAGGCGGTGAAGCTTTCTTT
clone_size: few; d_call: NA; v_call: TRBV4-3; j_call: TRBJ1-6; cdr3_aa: CASSRRGTGTQGSPLHF; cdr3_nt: TGCGCCAGCAGCCGACGAGGAACCGGGACCCAAGGATCACCCCTCCACTTT
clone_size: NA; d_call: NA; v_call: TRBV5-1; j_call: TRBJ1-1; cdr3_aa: CASSPRTENTEAFF; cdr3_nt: TGCGCCAGCAGCCCCCGGACAGAAAACACTGAAGCTTTCTTT
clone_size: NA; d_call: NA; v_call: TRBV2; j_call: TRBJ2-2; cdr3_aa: CASRTVAGELFF; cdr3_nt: TGTGCCAGCAGAACGGTCGCCGGGGAGCTGTTTTTT
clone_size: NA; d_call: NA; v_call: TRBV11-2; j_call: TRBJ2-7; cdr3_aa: CASSLDRGRFPYEQYF; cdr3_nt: TGTGCCAGCAGCTTAGATCGGGGGCGCTTTCCTTACGAGCAGTACTTC
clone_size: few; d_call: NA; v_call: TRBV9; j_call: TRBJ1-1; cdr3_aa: CASSVTSRGPEAFF; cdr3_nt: TGTGCCAGCAGCGTAACCTCACGAGGGCCTGAAGCTTTCTTT
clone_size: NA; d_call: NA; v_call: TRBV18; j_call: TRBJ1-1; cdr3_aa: CASSPTLNTEAFF; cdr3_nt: TGTGCCAGCTCACCGACACTGAACACTGAAGCTTTCTTT
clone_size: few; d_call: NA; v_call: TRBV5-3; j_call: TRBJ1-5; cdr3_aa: CARTQERAPQHF; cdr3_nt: TGTGCCAGAACCCAGGAGAGGGCGCCCCAGCATTTT
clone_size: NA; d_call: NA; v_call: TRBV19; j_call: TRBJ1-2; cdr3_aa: CASIQAGVNYGYTF; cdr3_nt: TGTGCCAGTATCCAGGCAGGCGTAAACTATGGCTACACCTTC
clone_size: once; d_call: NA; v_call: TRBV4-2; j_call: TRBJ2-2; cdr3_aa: CASSQDQTSLNTGELFF; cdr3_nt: TGTGCCAGCAGCCAAGATCAAACATCACTTAACACCGGGGAGCTGTTTTTT